This TCR beta chain was identified during a study of radiotherapy plus CTLA-4 blockade in lung cancer. On the study more broadly: Roughly a sixth of enrolled patients responded objectively, and approximately 30% had disease control. Notes on the study in general: Together with interferon-beta, which increased in serum after radiation, early dynamic changes in blood T cell clones were reportedly the best predictors of response. After radiotherapy and ipilimumab, tumor-derived clones expanded in peripheral blood.

Enrolled patients, whose metastatic non-small-cell lung cancer was chemo-refractory, received focal radiation plus CTLA-4 blockade with ipilimumab. Note on this clone: Its specificity is not known.

Sequencing used immunoSEQ multiplex PCR; TCRdb keeps in-frame clones, though not all of them. In the table there are approximately 78,000 clones, around 80% of which are singletons. Looked up from germline, CDR1 is LGHNA and CDR2 is YSLEER. This CDR3 has 17 residues. The ends lost 1 base at V and 9 bases at J; junction bases unmatched: 10. The chain has TRBV4-3 and TRBJ2-1; 12 nucleotides match TRBD2. The receptor was derived from a human donor with non-small cell lung cancer who had a complete response to radiotherapy plus ipilimumab. The sequencing here drew on peripheral blood, taken from a patient treated with radiotherapy plus ipilimumab. As DNA, the CDR3 is TGCGCCAGCAGCCAAGGGGCTAGCGGGGGGGCTCAGGGTGAGCAGTTCTTC. It specifies CASSQGASGGAQGEQFF.